This TCR beta chain is drawn from a study of post-analysis software for immune sequencing data. Study summary: Included among the disease courses, which were recorded for the cohort, were relapsing-remitting, secondary progressive and progressive-relapsing multiple sclerosis.

Study observations and caveats: Comparison of patients with controls showed 5 or 6 TRBV segments more frequent in patients, TRBV5-6, TRBV5-1 and TRBV20-1 among them.

This clonotype was seen a few times. Its specificity is unknown. An end of the junction does not agree with germline; a read error may underlie this. The CDR3 totals 15 residues. Germline CDR1 and CDR2: SGHAT and FQNNGV. Incorporated into the TCR beta cDNA libraries were unique molecular identifiers, which served to reduce PCR and sequencing biases. Around 500,000 cDNA molecules came from about 1 to 10 million T cells. Via MiXCR, TCRdb re-called the PCR reads, giving one row per CDR3 protein. The table has approximately 730,000 distinct CDR3 sequences, approximately 30% seen once. This chain connects TRBV11-2 to TRBJ2-1; 7 positions match TRBD1. Specimen: blood. The sequence was obtained from a girl aged 5-17 years with multiple sclerosis. CDR3 in amino acids: CAGSLGTGVVNEQFF. In DNA form, the CDR3 reads TGTGCCGGCAGCTTGGGCACAGGGGTAGTGAATGAGCAGTTCTTC.